These 29 T cell receptor beta chains originate from one sample sequenced in a study of blood T cell repertoires in COVID-19. Clones were read by immunoSEQ multiplex PCR, and TCRdb kept only the in-frame ones, dropping some. The sample carries 85,000 to 110,000 clones, approximately 84% recorded once. Sequencing used peripheral blood. These receptor sequences come from a human donor in a cohort sampled during active COVID-19.

The V and J genes are TRBV5-4 and TRBJ2-7; TRBD2 aligns across 7 bases. The CDR3 covers 14 residues. Per the germline V gene, CDR1 is SGHNT and CDR2 is YYREEE (reference sequence). Germline trimming cut 4 bases from V and 7 bases from J; bases unmatched to any gene: 11. DNA for the CDR3: TGTGCCAGCAGCCCGGCACGGGGGGTGGGAGAGCAGTACTTC. It is translated as CASSPARGVGEQYF.

V gene TRBV5-1 combines with J gene TRBJ1-6, with D tentatively TRBD1 (6 bases). The CDR3 consists of 14 residues. Germline V gene data show CDR1 as SGHRS and CDR2 as YFSETQ. Trimming shortened V by 0 bases and J by 5 bases, and 6 bases separated the two germline ends. The CDR3 here is CASSLAGDNSPLHF. Written as DNA, the CDR3 is TGCGCCAGCAGCTTGGCAGGGGATAATTCACCCCTCCACTTT.

This clone showed up just a few times. The rearrangement uses TRBV13 and TRBJ1-6; 7 bases line up with TRBD1. Germline trimming cut 10 bases from V and 3 bases from J; bases unmatched to any gene: 3. The CDR3 covers 13 residues. Germline loops: CDR1 PRHDT, CDR2 FYEKMQ (reference sequence). CDR3 sequence reads: CATRQGYNSPLHF. The CDR3 nucleotides read TGTGCCACCCGACAGGGCTATAATTCACCCCTCCACTTT.

The chain has TRBV6-5 and TRBJ1-1; D is unclear. Germline V lookup: CDR1 MNHEY, CDR2 SVGAGI. CDR3 length equals 14 residues. V dropped 2 bases and J dropped 3 bases, with 10 bases sitting between them. CDR3 in amino acids: CASSYLGRDTEAFF. The DNA of the CDR3 is TGTGCCAGCAGTTACCTGGGGAGGGACACTGAAGCTTTCTTT.

This chain uses TRBV5-1 with TRBJ2-1, with 16 bases matching TRBD2. CDR1 SGHRS and CDR2 YFSETQ come from the germline V gene. This CDR3 spans 19 amino acids. The J segment lost 0 bases and the V segment lost 4 bases, leaving 7 bases of the junction unmatched. CDR3 sequence (DNA): TGCGCCAGCAGCCGTCCCGGGACTAGCGGGGGGGCCTCCTACAATGAGCAGTTCTTC. Translation gives CASSRPGTSGGASYNEQFF.

The chain links TRBV7-3 to TRBJ1-1; D not resolved. Trimming shortened V by 5 bases and J by 0 bases, and 13 bases separated the two germline ends. CDR1 and CDR2 (germline): SGHTA, FQGTGA. This CDR3 region has 15 residues. CDR3 sequence: CASSASPGMNTEAFF. Here the CDR3 DNA reads TGTGCCAGCAGCGCTAGCCCAGGCATGAACACTGAAGCTTTCTTT.

This sequence joins TRBV7-2 and TRBJ2-1; 7 bases match TRBD2. This CDR3 has 15 residues. The germline CDR1 and CDR2 sequences are SGHTA and FQGNSA. V gave up 5 bases and J gave up 3 bases; unmatched junction bases: 7. The CDR3 sequence is CASSATSLYYNEQFF. The CDR3 nucleotides read TGTGCCAGCAGCGCGACTAGCCTTTACTACAATGAGCAGTTCTTC.

The chain recombines TRBV18 with TRBJ1-2, with a tentative D call TRBD1 (6 bases). Germline V CDR1 and CDR2: KGHSH, LQKENI. Trimming shortened V by 3 bases and J by 2 bases, and 10 bases separated the two germline ends. The length of the CDR3 is 14 residues. In nucleotides, the CDR3 is TGTGCCAGCTCACCTACACAGGGAAACTATGGCTACACCTTC. It yields the protein CASSPTQGNYGYTF.

This clone appeared a single time. The chain recombines TRBV21-1 with TRBJ1-2; the table assigns TRBD1, which was not confirmed against the DNA. TRBV21-1 is a pseudogene locus. The CDR3 is made up of 16 amino acids. For the CDR3, the DNA is TGTGCCAGCAGCAAACCCCTCCAAGGGGCGGCTTATGGCTACACCTTC. As protein: CASSKPLQGAAYGYTF.

The rearrangement uses TRBV5-5 and TRBJ2-1; D possibly corresponds to TRBD1 (6 bases). The V end lost 1 base, the J end lost 2 bases, and 10 bases lay between the germline ends. This CDR3 has 15 amino acids. Per germline, CDR1 SGHKS and CDR2 YYEKEE (reference sequence). The CDR3 nucleotides are TGTGCCAGCAGCTTGTTAGGGGGAACCTACAATGAGCAGTTCTTC. Translated: CASSLLGGTYNEQFF.

This chain links TRBV3-1 (or the pseudogene TRBV3-2) with TRBJ1-1, with unresolved D. The V end lost 1 base, the J end lost 2 bases, and 8 bases lay between the germline ends. This CDR3 comprises 14 residues. CDR1 is LGHDT and CDR2 is YNNKEL in the germline V gene (reference sequence). The CDR3 DNA is TGTGCCAGCAGCCAAGTGGTGGCTAACACTGAAGCTTTCTTT. Its protein is CASSQVVANTEAFF.

This chain uses TRBV5-6 with TRBJ2-5; 10 positions agree with TRBD2. The CDR3 is made up of 14 amino acids. Looked up from germline, CDR1 is SGHDT and CDR2 is YYEEEE. Trimming removed 4 bases from V and 9 bases from J; junction bases left unmatched: 9. This chain's CDR3 is CASSPALAGVAQYF. In DNA, the CDR3 is TGTGCCAGCAGCCCGGCCCTAGCGGGGGTGGCCCAGTACTTC.

The chain is built from TRBV4-2 and TRBJ2-5, with TRBD2 as a possible D gene (5 bases). V was trimmed by 1 base and J by 2 bases, leaving 8 bases between them. The CDR3 has 14 amino acids. CDR1 LGHNA and CDR2 YNFKEQ come from the germline V gene. Here the CDR3 DNA reads TGTGCCAGCAGCCAAGCCCAGCGGCAAGAGACCCAGTACTTC. Residues: CASSQAQRQETQYF.

V is TRBV7-2 and J is TRBJ2-4; no definite D call. V was clipped by 1 base and J by 6 bases, with 7 bases between them. CDR3 length equals 13 residues. From germline, CDR1 is SGHTA and CDR2 FQGNSA. DNA of the CDR3: TGTGCCAGCAGCTTAGTTATCGGAAACATTCAGTACTTC. Translated, it gives CASSLVIGNIQYF.

The chain has TRBV18 and TRBJ2-7; 12 bases map to TRBD2. The CDR3 has 14 amino acids. The V gene end was trimmed by 6 bases and the J gene end by 6 bases; junction bases not matched to a gene: 6. The germline V gene has CDR1 KGHSH and CDR2 LQKENI. This CDR3 is CASSPGTSGREQYF. For the CDR3, the DNA is TGTGCCAGCTCCCCCGGGACTAGCGGGCGCGAGCAGTACTTC.

V is TRBV4-2 and J is TRBJ2-7; a weak D match, TRBD2 (6 bases). CDR1 is LGHNA, CDR2 YNFKEQ, per germline. The CDR3 has 15 residues. V lost 0 bases and J 2 bases, leaving 11 bases between the germline ends. The CDR3 bases are TGTGCCAGCAGCCAAGATAAGGCGGGACCCTACGAGCAGTACTTC. It translates to CASSQDKAGPYEQYF.

The chain carries TRBV10-3 and TRBJ2-5; no definite D call. CDR1 and CDR2 (germline): ENHRY, SYGVKD. The CDR3 runs to 12 residues. V was cut by 3 bases and J by 5 bases, with 7 bases left in between. CDR3 in DNA: TGTGCCATCAGTGACTCTTTGGAGACCCAGTACTTC. This sequence encodes CAISDSLETQYF.

This clone has only a few counts. The chain combines TRBV6-2 or TRBV6-3 with TRBJ1-1; D ambiguous. CDR3 length equals 16 residues. The germline V gene encodes CDR1 MNHEY and CDR2 SVGEGT. Trimming removed 5 bases from V and 0 bases from J, with 16 bases in between. The CDR3 bases are TGTGCCAGCAGTATAACTGTGTTGGTGATGAACACTGAAGCTTTCTTT. It yields the protein CASSITVLVMNTEAFF.

The chain employs TRBV2 and TRBJ1-5; no firm D call. CDR3 size: 14 residues. The germline gives CDR1 SNHLY, CDR2 FYNNEI. With 4 bases removed from V and 4 bases from J, the gap between germline ends came to 11 bases. CDR3 in amino acids: CASSGPLPNQPQHF. The DNA for the CDR3 is TGTGCCAGCAGTGGGCCCCTTCCAAATCAGCCCCAGCATTTT.

This chain links TRBV6-2 or TRBV6-3 with TRBJ1-1; a possible D gene is TRBD1 (6 bases). This CDR3 is 14 amino acids long. In germline, CDR1 is MNHEY, CDR2 SVGEGT. Deletions cut 5 bases from V and 7 bases from J, with 17 bases between. This CDR3 reads CASSDTGTNFEAFF. In DNA, the CDR3 is TGTGCCAGCAGTGACACCGGGACAAATTTTGAAGCTTTCTTT.

The DNA of the CDR3 is TGTGCCAGCTCAGGGCCGACTAATGAAAAACTGTTTTTT. This codes for CASSGPTNEKLFF. This chain uses TRBV19 with TRBJ1-4; TRBD1 might be the D (5 bases). V lost 9 bases to trimming and J lost 2 bases, with 10 bases between them. This CDR3 contains 13 residues. Germline lookup yields CDR1 LNHDA and CDR2 SQIVND (reference sequence).

This clone was counted many times. The chain links TRBV27 to TRBJ1-6; TRBD1 aligns across 8 bases. The V gene end was trimmed by 5 bases and the J gene end by 7 bases; junction bases not matched to a gene: 13. CDR3 length equals 17 residues. Germline-derived CDR1 and CDR2 are MNHEY and SMNVEV (reference sequence). CDR3 protein: CASSTPQGEGRNSPLHF. CDR3 in DNA: TGTGCCAGCAGTACACCACAGGGGGAGGGAAGGAATTCACCCCTCCACTTT.

The table lists this clone with a count of one. The same CDR3 can be traced to other DNA sequences in this sample. This chain uses TRBV12-3 or TRBV12-4 with TRBJ2-6; D not certain. The CDR3 is made up of 13 amino acids. V dropped 3 bases and J dropped 4 bases, with 4 bases sitting between them. The CDR3 nucleotides are TGTGCCAGCAGTTTTCGGGGGGCCAACGTCCTGACTTTC. Its protein product is CASSFRGANVLTF.

The chain is built from TRBV4-2 and TRBJ1-2; 8 bases line up with TRBD1. V trimming: 3 bases; J trimming: 2 bases; junction bases outside the gene matches: 5. Germline V gene sequence: CDR1 LGHNA, CDR2 YNFKEQ. This CDR3 region has 15 residues. This chain's CDR3 is CASSQQTGGNYGYTF. CDR3 DNA sequence: TGTGCCAGCAGCCAGCAAACAGGGGGAAACTATGGCTACACCTTC.

This clone appeared a single time. The chain combines TRBV12-3 or TRBV12-4 with TRBJ1-3, with D hard to call. V was trimmed by 3 bases and J by 8 bases, leaving 11 bases between them. This CDR3 is built from 13 residues. This CDR3 reads CASSFYAQDTIYF. The CDR3 DNA reads TGTGCCAGCAGTTTCTATGCTCAGGACACCATATATTTT.

This clone was detected only once. The chain employs TRBV10-3 and TRBJ2-7, with TRBD2 identical over 11 bases. V lost 4 bases to trimming and J lost 2 bases; unmatched junction nucleotides: 1. Germline CDR1 and CDR2: ENHRY and SYGVKD. CDR3 length: 14 residues. DNA for the CDR3: TGTGCCATCAGTGGGACTAGCGGGCCCTACGAGCAGTACTTC. Protein product: CAISGTSGPYEQYF.

V is TRBV7-2 and J is TRBJ1-2, with 7 positions matching TRBD1. V shed 3 bases, J shed 9 bases, and the junction held 13 bases outside the gene matches. CDR1 and CDR2 (germline): SGHTA, FQGNSA. The CDR3 totals 15 residues. The CDR3 region has the DNA TGTGCCAGCAGCTTCGACAGGGACCCTACCCCCTGCTACACCTTC. Protein sequence: CASSFDRDPTPCYTF.

The chain links TRBV3-1 (or the pseudogene TRBV3-2) to TRBJ2-3, with 8 bases fitting TRBD2. Germline CDR1 LGHDT, CDR2 YNNKEL (reference sequence). V shed 1 base and J 0 bases; nucleotides not matched to a gene: 6. The CDR3 loop spans 17 amino acids. The CDR3 nucleotides are TGTGCCAGCAGCCAAGCCTTAGCGGGGTCTAGCACAGATACGCAGTATTTT. This gives the protein CASSQALAGSSTDTQYF.

The chain combines TRBV7-3 with TRBJ2-1; 11 nucleotides align to TRBD2. Germline assignment: CDR1 SGHTA and CDR2 FQGTGA. The CDR3 covers 15 residues. Trimming removed 5 bases from V and 8 bases from J; junction bases left unmatched: 8. CDR3: CASSPVVAGGHEQFF. In DNA form, the CDR3 reads TGTGCCAGCAGCCCAGTGGTAGCGGGGGGGCATGAGCAGTTCTTC.